These 11 T cell receptor beta chains were all obtained from the same sample, sequenced in a study of T cell responses to AZD1222 COVID-19 vaccine. Using immunoSEQ multiplex PCR, the repertoire was profiled, and TCRdb retains in-frame clones only, with some absent. The sample records more than 150,000 clones, 94% being singletons. The sample in question was peripheral blood, obtained 28 days after the second AZD1222 dose. These receptors were collected from an adult who received the AZD1222 COVID-19 vaccine.

This sequence joins TRBV6-1 and TRBJ1-3; TRBD1 is a possible D gene (5 bases). From germline, CDR1 is MNHNS and CDR2 SASEGT. This CDR3 comprises 14 residues. Trimming left V 7 bases short and J 5 bases short, with 15 bases between. The CDR3, as DNA: TGTGCCAGCAACAACGATGGGACTAGAAACACCATATATTTT. It codes for CASNNDGTRNTIYF.

The chain recombines TRBV28 with TRBJ1-5; TRBD1 might be the D (6 bases). Germline CDR1 MDHEN, CDR2 SYDVKM. V was trimmed by 3 bases and J by 5 bases, leaving 8 bases between them. This CDR3 is built from 13 residues. The CDR3 region has the DNA TGTGCCAGCAGTTTTGGGACATATCAGCCCCAGCATTTT. It yields the protein CASSFGTYQPQHF.

This rearrangement joins TRBV11-3 to TRBJ2-1; 8 bases map to TRBD1. Germline trimming cut 5 bases from V and 1 base from J; bases unmatched to any gene: 7. Germline CDR1 is SGHNT and CDR2 is YENEEA. The CDR3 length is 16 residues. CDR3 sequence: CASSRQGTGSYNEQFF. CDR3 DNA sequence: TGTGCCAGCAGCAGACAGGGGACAGGTTCCTACAATGAGCAGTTCTTC. Looking up the rest from reference TRBV11-3 and TRBJ2-1 gives the full variable domain: EAGVVQSPRYKIIEKKQPVAFWCNPISGHNTLYWYLQNLGQGPELLIRYENEEAVDDSQLPKDRFSAERLKGVDSTLKIQPAELGDSAVYLCASSRQGTGSYNEQFFGPGTRLTVL.

The rearrangement links TRBV7-8 to TRBJ2-1; D not resolved. CDR3 length: 13 amino acids. The germline gives CDR1 SGHVS, CDR2 FQNEAQ. Between the trimmed V and J ends, which lost 2 bases and 8 bases, there was a span of 10 bases. The CDR3 region is CASSLRPSDEQFF. CDR3 nucleotides: TGTGCCAGCAGCTTACGGCCCTCGGATGAGCAGTTCTTC.

The J gene is TRBJ2-1, the V gene TRBV11-3, with 12 nucleotides matching TRBD2. From germline, CDR1 is SGHNT and CDR2 YENEEA. The CDR3 extends over 15 amino acids. V shed 1 base, J shed 11 bases, and the junction held 6 bases outside the gene matches. Here the CDR3 reads CASSLARLAGDQQFF. In DNA, the CDR3 is TGTGCCAGCAGCTTAGCGCGACTAGCGGGGGACCAGCAGTTCTTC.

This clone is a singleton in its sample. This chain connects TRBV9 to TRBJ1-1; D is unresolved. Looked up from germline, CDR1 is SGDLS and CDR2 is YYNGEE. The ends were cut back, 0 bases at V and 6 bases at J, with 9 bases in the middle. The CDR3 spans 13 residues. In DNA form, the CDR3 reads TGTGCCAGCAGCGTAGGGGGAACGGCTGAAGCTTTCTTT. Protein product: CASSVGGTAEAFF.

V and J are TRBV3-1 (or the pseudogene TRBV3-2) and TRBJ1-6; maybe TRBD1 (6 bases). Germline V CDR1 and CDR2: LGHDT, YNNKEL (reference sequence). Deletions cut 0 bases from V and 9 bases from J, with 12 bases between. The CDR3 extends over 15 amino acids. DNA of the CDR3: TGTGCCAGCAGCCAAGATTTTGGACAGCGTTCACCCCTCCACTTT. Protein: CASSQDFGQRSPLHF.

V usage is TRBV2 and J usage is TRBJ2-3, with D possibly matching TRBD1 (6 bases). The ends were cut back, 8 bases at V and 6 bases at J, with 12 bases in the middle. Looked up from germline, CDR1 is SNHLY and CDR2 is FYNNEI. The CDR3 length is 12 residues. CDR3 loop: CASAGVRDTQYF. CDR3 DNA: TGTGCCAGCGCAGGGGTAAGGGATACGCAGTATTTT.

In this sample, this clone turned up once. Other DNA sequences from this sample encode an identical CDR3 as well. The rearrangement uses TRBV6-1 and TRBJ2-7; D gene uncertain. Germline CDR1 is MNHNS and CDR2 is SASEGT. The CDR3 consists of 13 residues. The V end was cut by 11 bases, the J end by 6 bases, with 20 bases between. The CDR3 nucleotides read TGTGCCTGCCGTGATGGGCTGGATAGCGAGCAGTACTTC. This gives the protein CACRDGLDSEQYF.

The rearrangement uses TRBV12-3 or TRBV12-4 and TRBJ1-5; D not resolved. V lost 6 bases, J lost 5 bases, and 11 bases lay in between. The CDR3 is 13 amino acids. CDR3 bases: TGTGCCAGCAGACCCGCCCAGGATCAGCCCCAGCATTTT. Translating gives CASRPAQDQPQHF.

J is TRBJ2-7 and V is TRBV24-1; no definite D call. The germline V gene has CDR1 KGHDR and CDR2 SFDVKD. The CDR3 loop spans 14 amino acids. V was pared by 3 bases and J by 2 bases, with 10 bases between. CDR3 protein: CATSDTGPPYEQYF. The DNA of the CDR3 is TGTGCCACCAGTGATACCGGCCCACCCTACGAGCAGTACTTC.